This TCR beta chain was recovered during a study of blood T cell repertoires in COVID-19. Study details: Acute and convalescent COVID-19 samples came from the United States, Italy and Spain. The analysed material was cDNA or gDNA that came from T cells, B-cell-depleted T cells, or PBMCs.

Original analysis: Amplification from reference gene primers served as the basis for estimated nucleated cell counts. TCRdb's table, derived via immunoSEQ multiplex PCR, lists solely in-frame clones and lacks some. V, J and clone size are taken as reported in that table, and D and trimming were inferred from the DNA itself. The data show 40,000 or so clones, about 87% seen once. The germline CDR1 and CDR2 sequences are SGHRS and YFSETQ. V shed 1 base, J shed 3 bases, and the junction held 3 bases outside the gene matches. The CDR3 is made up of 15 amino acids. The clonotype originates from a human donor in a cohort sampled during active COVID-19. The sample comprised peripheral blood. The chain couples TRBV5-1 to TRBJ2-7; 11 positions match TRBD2. In DNA form, the CDR3 reads TGCGCCAGCAGCTTGACACTAGCGGGAGACTACGAGCAGTACTTC. This codes for CASSLTLAGDYEQYF.